Below, 18 T cell receptor beta chains from the same sample are listed, as sequenced in a study of blood T cells in healthy people across ages (dated by TCRdb to between 2014 and 2017). Libraries were constructed by 5' RACE. Sequencing was performed on an Illumina HiSeq 2500. A second 7 to 11 cycle PCR used a sample-barcoded 5' primer and a J-beta primer mix. TCRdb reworked the public reads: Q25 trimming with fastp, MiXCR clone assembly, productive beta chains retained. Here each entry gathers all rows of one CDR3 protein and keeps the most common genes and DNA. Within this sample are about 1.5 million distinct CDR3 sequences, with roughly 45% of them counted one time only. The top ten clonotypes cover around 8% of the sample. Sequencing was performed on blood. The receptors come from a woman under 30 in good health.

J is TRBJ2-5 and V is TRBV6-5; D ambiguous. CDR3 size: 13 residues. Trimming cost V 7 bases and J 11 bases, with 20 bases left between them. The germline V gene encodes CDR1 MNHEY and CDR2 SVGAGI. CDR3 loop: CASNLRANNEQYF. In DNA form, the CDR3 reads TGTGCCAGCAACTTACGCGCGAACAATGAGCAGTACTTC.

A note on this clonotype: A much larger clone lies a single base off, so this may be a read error. The rearrangement joins TRBV6-5 to TRBJ2-7; the D gene is possibly TRBD2 (5 bases). CDR1 and CDR2 from the germline V gene are MNHEY and SVGAGI. The CDR3 has 12 residues. The CDR3 DNA is TGTGCCAACAGTTACCGCGGGTACGAGCAGTACTTC. Protein: CANSYRGYEQYF.

The sample holds a few counts of this clonotype. The chain couples TRBV6-2 or TRBV6-3 to TRBJ2-2; D may be TRBD1 or TRBD2 (5 bases each). CDR3 length: 15 amino acids. The V gene lost 6 bases and the J gene lost 3 bases, with 14 bases spanning the gap. The V gene's germline CDR1 is MNHEY and CDR2 SVGEGT. The CDR3 nucleotides are TGTGCCAGCAGCATGGGGGACGCGGACACCGGGGAGCTGTTTTTT. The encoded protein is CASSMGDADTGELFF.

This clonotype was seen only a few times. The chain links TRBV7-2 to TRBJ1-2, with a tentative D call TRBD1 (5 bases). The ends were cut back, 3 bases at V and 6 bases at J, with 20 bases in the middle. Germline loops: CDR1 SGHTA, CDR2 FQGNSA. This CDR3 is 16 amino acids long. DNA of the CDR3: TGTGCCAGCAGCTTTGGGAGGGATTGGGGGAGGAATGGCTACACCTTC. Its translation: CASSFGRDWGRNGYTF.

V gene TRBV3-1 combines with J gene TRBJ2-1, with D perhaps being TRBD1 or TRBD2 (5 bases each). Germline CDR1 reads LGHDT; CDR2 reads YNNKEL (reference sequence). The CDR3 covers 14 residues. The V gene lost 4 bases and the J gene lost 10 bases, with 17 bases spanning the gap. The CDR3 reads CASSLGARGYEQFF. CDR3 DNA sequence: TGTGCCAGCAGCCTCGGGGCTAGGGGTTACGAGCAGTTCTTC.

This sequence joins TRBV9 and TRBJ2-1; perhaps TRBD2 as D (6 bases). Deletions cut 4 bases from V and 6 bases from J, with 17 bases between. Germline V gene lookup returns CDR1 SGDLS and CDR2 YYNGEE. The CDR3 loop spans 15 amino acids. The CDR3: CASSIQAGLINEQFF. The CDR3 DNA is TGTGCCAGCAGCATTCAAGCGGGCCTAATCAATGAGCAGTTCTTC.

V and J are TRBV27 and TRBJ2-4; D possibly corresponds to TRBD2 (6 bases). The J call may be in error: the DNA end matches TRBJ2-7 better. This CDR3 comprises 13 residues. Germline assignment: CDR1 MNHEY and CDR2 SMNVEV (reference sequence). The CDR3 region is CASRRGLYYEQYF. The CDR3 region has the DNA TGTGCCAGCAGACGGGGACTGTACTACGAGCAGTACTTC.

This clonotype was detected a few times. V is TRBV9 and J is TRBJ2-3; D possibly uses TRBD1 or TRBD2 (6 bases each). V was pared by 0 bases and J by 2 bases, with 10 bases between. The germline gives CDR1 SGDLS, CDR2 YYNGEE. The CDR3 is made up of 15 amino acids. Here the CDR3 DNA reads TGTGCCAGCAGCGTAGTTTCGGGGGCCACAGATACGCAGTATTTT. Amino acids: CASSVVSGATDTQYF.

The chain links TRBV6-2 or TRBV6-3 to TRBJ2-3, with D perhaps matching TRBD1 (6 bases). Trimming stripped 7 bases from V and 2 bases from J, with 13 bases between. The CDR3 sequence is 14 residues long. Germline V gene sequence: CDR1 MNHEY, CDR2 SVGEGT. CDR3 in DNA: TGTGCCAGCACCCCCCGGGACATCACAGATACGCAGTATTTT. Its translation: CASTPRDITDTQYF.

The V gene is TRBV3-1, the J gene TRBJ1-1; D is unresolved. Per germline, CDR1 LGHDT and CDR2 YNNKEL (reference sequence). This CDR3 has 14 amino acids. The V end was cut by 1 base, the J end by 4 bases, with 10 bases between. CDR3 coding DNA: TGTGCCAGCAGCCAAGTAGACGGTGGCACTGAAGCTTTCTTT. Its translation: CASSQVDGGTEAFF.

This clonotype has only a few counts. This rearrangement joins TRBV14 to TRBJ1-6, with TRBD1 as a possible D gene (5 bases). CDR3 length: 17 residues. CDR1 is SGHDN and CDR2 is FVKESK in the germline V gene. Trimming stripped 1 base from V and 6 bases from J, with 16 bases between. This CDR3 is CASSQVGPTVFNSPLHF. The CDR3 bases are TGTGCCAGCAGCCAAGTTGGACCGACAGTTTTTAATTCACCCCTCCACTTT.

The chain combines TRBV7-9 with TRBJ1-6; D call uncertain. The CDR3 runs to 14 residues. Germline CDR1 and CDR2: SEHNR and FQNEAQ (reference sequence). Trimming cost V 5 bases and J 5 bases, with 10 bases left between them. The CDR3: CASSGSGDNSPLHF. CDR3 nucleotide sequence: TGTGCCAGCAGCGGTTCCGGCGATAATTCACCCCTCCACTTT.

This rearrangement joins TRBV7-8 to TRBJ2-5; no clear D gene. The J call may be incorrect, as the DNA end agrees better with TRBJ2-7. Germline V CDR1 and CDR2: SGHVS, FQNEAQ. CDR3 size: 14 residues. The CDR3 is CASSLAWHQDEQYF. CDR3 nucleotide sequence: TGTGCCAGCAGCTTAGCCTGGCATCAGGACGAGCAGTACTTC.

The chain employs TRBV10-3 and TRBJ1-1; no reliable D call. Trimming pared 6 bases from V and 2 bases from J, leaving 10 bases between. The CDR3 runs to 13 residues. Germline-derived CDR1 and CDR2 are ENHRY and SYGVKD. This CDR3 is CAIRTLSNTEAFF. The CDR3 DNA reads TGTGCCATCAGGACACTGTCCAACACTGAAGCTTTCTTT.

The V and J genes are TRBV20-1 and TRBJ2-3; D uncertain. V lost 0 bases to trimming and J lost 2 bases, with 18 bases between them. The CDR3 length is 17 residues. CDR1 and CDR2 (germline): DFQATT, SNEGSKA (reference sequence). The CDR3 DNA reads as TGCAGTGCTAGAGATTCAGGAGCGAAGGCTAACACAGATACGCAGTATTTT. Encoded protein: CSARDSGAKANTDTQYF.

This clonotype was seen many times. V is TRBV10-3 and J is TRBJ2-7, with unresolved D. Germline CDR1 and CDR2: ENHRY and SYGVKD. V lost 2 bases, J lost 0 bases, and 2 bases lay in between. The CDR3 covers 12 residues. The CDR3 reads CAISETSYEQYF. CDR3 sequence (DNA): TGTGCCATCAGTGAGACCTCCTACGAGCAGTACTTC.

In DNA, the CDR3 is TGTGCCAGCAGCGGAGGACTAGCACACAATGAGCAGTACTTC. Translated, it gives CASSGGLAHNEQYF. This chain uses TRBV7-2 with TRBJ2-5; TRBD2 aligns across 8 bases. CDR1 SGHTA and CDR2 FQGNSA come from the germline V gene. CDR3 length: 14 residues. V was pared by 5 bases and J by 11 bases, with 13 bases of the junction left unmatched.

This chain joins TRBV27 and TRBJ1-4; tentative D call: TRBD1 (6 bases). CDR1 is MNHEY, CDR2 SMNVEV, per germline (reference sequence). This CDR3 is built from 14 residues. V gave up 7 bases and J gave up 3 bases, with 12 bases separating them. The CDR3, as DNA: TGTGCCAGCAAGTGGGGGGCCTCTAATGAAAAACTGTTTTTT. It encodes CASKWGASNEKLFF.